This TCR beta chain came from a study of early T cells in non-severe SARS-CoV-2 infection. The wider study: Bulk RNA isolated from unsorted whole blood underwent sequencing; chains were not paired.

There are a few counts of this clonotype. Using its own MiXCR run on the 5' RACE reads, TCRdb lists one record per CDR3 protein. The sample has about 60,000 distinct CDR3 sequences, 12% seen once; the top ten hold 8% to 10%. This CDR3 comprises 15 residues. In germline, CDR1 is LNHDA, CDR2 SQIVND (reference sequence). V was shortened by 7 bases and J by 4 bases, with 14 bases between the two germline ends. The sequenced sample was whole blood. The chain links TRBV19 to TRBJ2-6; D remains unclear. The receptor comes from an adult who was a healthcare worker with PCR-confirmed SARS-CoV-2 infection or an uninfected control (not recorded which). The CDR3: CASTPSEGGANVLTF. The CDR3 nucleotides are TGTGCCAGTACACCCTCGGAAGGCGGGGCCAACGTCCTGACTTTC. Drawing the rest from reference TRBV19 and TRBJ2-6, the complete variable domain is DGGITQSPKYLFRKEGQNVTLSCEQNLNHDAMYWYRQDPGQGLRLIYYSQIVNDFQKGDIAEGYSVSREKKESFPLTVTSAQKNPTAFYLCASTPSEGGANVLTFGAGSRLTVL.